These 26 T cell receptor beta chains came from one sample sequenced in a study of blood T cell repertoires in COVID-19. Method: immunoSEQ multiplex PCR; TCRdb's copy keeps in-frame clones and lacks some. Here the sample spans over 250,000 clones, about 90% being singletons. The sample comprised PBMCs or T cells enriched from blood (not recorded which). Receptor source: a woman between 25 and 40 years old who had recovered from COVID-19.

This chain connects TRBV4-1 to TRBJ2-1, with D possibly being TRBD1 (5 bases). V was cut by 2 bases and J by 0 bases, with 8 bases left in between. CDR3 length: 15 residues. Looked up from germline, CDR1 is MGHRA and CDR2 is YSYEKL. The CDR3: CASSQQTDSYNEQFF. CDR3 sequence (DNA): TGCGCCAGCAGCCAACAGACAGACTCCTACAATGAGCAGTTCTTC.

This clone appeared a single time. The chain recombines TRBV5-1 with TRBJ2-5; no firm D call. Trimming shortened V by 0 bases and J by 3 bases, and 6 bases separated the two germline ends. Per the germline V gene, CDR1 is SGHRS and CDR2 is YFSETQ. This CDR3 comprises 13 residues. CDR3 residues: CASSLARKETQYF. CDR3 bases: TGCGCCAGCAGCTTGGCGAGGAAAGAGACCCAGTACTTC.

This clone occurred once. The chain joins TRBV6-2 or TRBV6-3 to TRBJ1-1; D unresolved. The CDR3 is 15 residues long. Trimming pared 2 bases from V and 3 bases from J, leaving 13 bases between. Germline V gives CDR1 MNHEY, CDR2 SVGEGT. The CDR3 sequence: CASSYGRARYTEAFF. DNA for the CDR3: TGTGCCAGCAGTTACGGGAGGGCCAGGTACACTGAAGCTTTCTTT.

The table lists this clone with a count of one. The junction differs from germline at one of its ends, possibly a read error. The gene calls are TRBV11-2 and TRBJ1-1, with TRBD1 as a possible D gene (6 bases). Germline CDR1 and CDR2: SGHAT and FQNNGV. The CDR3 contains 14 residues. CDR3 sequence (DNA): TGTGCCAGCAGCATAGACTCAGGGGCAGGTGAAGCTTTCTTT. Translation gives CASSIDSGAGEAFF.

The V and J genes are TRBV14 and TRBJ2-1, with TRBD2 identical over 10 bases. The CDR3 extends over 19 amino acids. From germline, CDR1 is SGHDN and CDR2 FVKESK. V lost 0 bases to trimming and J lost 0 bases; unmatched junction nucleotides: 8. DNA of the CDR3: TGTGCCAGCAGCCAAGATTCGCCTAGCGGGGGTAGCTCCTACAATGAGCAGTTCTTC. Protein sequence: CASSQDSPSGGSSYNEQFF. The full variable domain, completed using reference TRBV14 and TRBJ2-1, is EAGVTQFPSHSVIEKGQTVTLRCDPISGHDNLYWYRRVMGKEIKFLLHFVKESKQDESGMPNNRFLAERTGGTYSTLKVQPAELEDSGVYFCASSQDSPSGGSSYNEQFFGPGTRLTVL.

The rearrangement uses TRBV4-2 and TRBJ2-1, with 16 bases lining up with TRBD2. CDR1 and CDR2 (germline): LGHNA, YNFKEQ. The CDR3 has 17 residues. Trimming removed 4 bases from V and 4 bases from J; junction bases left unmatched: 4. Here the CDR3 DNA reads TGTGCCAGCAGCCGATCGGGACTAGCGGGGGGGTACAATGAGCAGTTCTTC. Its protein product is CASSRSGLAGGYNEQFF.

The chain joins TRBV7-2 to TRBJ2-1; TRBD1 agrees at 8 bases. This CDR3 spans 15 amino acids. Germline V gives CDR1 SGHTA, CDR2 FQGNSA. The ends lost 5 bases at V and 4 bases at J; junction bases unmatched: 7. CDR3 bases: TGTGCCAGCAGCCTCGACAGGGGAAAATACAATGAGCAGTTCTTC. Protein sequence: CASSLDRGKYNEQFF.

The chain carries TRBV16 and TRBJ1-1, with a weak D call TRBD1 (6 bases). This CDR3 comprises 13 residues. V was cut by 5 bases and J by 1 base, with 8 bases left in between. CDR1 and CDR2 from the germline V gene are KGHSY and FQNENV. The CDR3 nucleotides read TGTGCCAGCAGCGCGGACAGGAACACTGAAGCTTTCTTT. Protein product: CASSADRNTEAFF.

This chain links TRBV2 with TRBJ1-2; tentative D call: TRBD1 (6 bases). The CDR3 is 14 amino acids. Germline values: CDR1 SNHLY, CDR2 FYNNEI. V lost 9 bases and J 0 bases, leaving 14 bases between the germline ends. CDR3 DNA sequence: TGTGCCAGAGTAACCGGGACATCTAACTATGGCTACACCTTC. Translating gives CARVTGTSNYGYTF.

The rearrangement joins TRBV5-1 to TRBJ2-5, with 10 bases lining up with TRBD1. This CDR3 is built from 16 residues. CDR1 and CDR2 from the germline V gene are SGHRS and YFSETQ. After removal of 4 bases from V and 5 bases from J, the junction contained 11 bases not matched to a gene. Here the CDR3 reads CASSGGTGDIWETQYF. The CDR3 DNA follows: TGCGCCAGCAGCGGGGGGACAGGGGATATTTGGGAGACCCAGTACTTC.

The table lists this clone with a few counts. V is TRBV4-3 and J is TRBJ2-3, with 7 bases aligning to TRBD1. The CDR3 totals 15 residues. V dropped 3 bases and J dropped 1; count of bases not matched to a gene: 4. The V gene's germline CDR1 is LGHNA and CDR2 YSLEER. The CDR3: CASSHLGQGTDTQYF. In DNA, the CDR3 is TGCGCCAGCAGCCACCTCGGACAGGGCACAGATACGCAGTATTTT.

The chain recombines TRBV2 with TRBJ1-2, with D possibly matching TRBD1 (6 bases). Germline assignment: CDR1 SNHLY and CDR2 FYNNEI. The CDR3 contains 15 residues. The V end was cut by 2 bases, the J end by 8 bases, with 18 bases between. CDR3 region: CASSEYKWAGEGYTF. DNA for the CDR3: TGTGCCAGCAGTGAATATAAATGGGCAGGGGAGGGCTACACCTTC. Looking up the rest from reference TRBV2 and TRBJ1-2 gives the full variable domain: EPEVTQTPSHQVTQMGQEVILRCVPISNHLYFYWYRQILGQKVEFLVSFYNNEISEKSEIFDDQFSVERPDGSNFTLKIRSTKLEDSAMYFCASSEYKWAGEGYTFGSGTRLTVV.

This clone was seen a single time. The rearrangement uses TRBV18 and TRBJ2-5, with no clear D. The germline gives CDR1 KGHSH, CDR2 LQKENI. Trimming shortened V by 3 bases and J by 1 base, and 9 bases separated the two germline ends. CDR3 length: 14 amino acids. The CDR3 loop reads CASSPTQVQETQYF. CDR3 coding DNA: TGTGCCAGCTCACCCACCCAGGTCCAAGAGACCCAGTACTTC.

This clone was observed a few times. The chain combines TRBV19 with TRBJ2-7, with a tentative D call TRBD2 (6 bases). The CDR3 runs to 17 residues. V lost 6 bases, J lost 2 bases, and 23 bases lay in between. Germline values: CDR1 LNHDA, CDR2 SQIVND (reference sequence). This CDR3 is CASRDSSGRGPPYEQYF. CDR3 coding DNA: TGTGCCAGTAGAGATAGTAGCGGTAGGGGTCCCCCCTACGAGCAGTACTTC.

This chain joins TRBV7-9 and TRBJ1-6; 7 nucleotides agree with TRBD1. Per the germline V gene, CDR1 is SEHNR and CDR2 is FQNEAQ (reference sequence). The CDR3 consists of 15 residues. V lost 0 bases and J lost 7; bases outside the gene matches: 3. The CDR3 DNA sequence: TGTGCCAGCAGCTTAGCGGGACAGAAAAATTCACCCCTCCACTTT. It codes for CASSLAGQKNSPLHF.

On this clone itself: It is likely a read error, because the conserved phenylalanine at the end of the CDR3 is missing. The DNA is omitted, as the CDR3 cannot be located on it reliably, and the CDR3 follows TCRdb's listing. The V call is TRBV20-1, the J call TRBJ1-2; the table gives TRBD1 as D, unverified against the DNA. CDR1 is DFQATT and CDR2 is SNEGSKA in the germline V gene (reference sequence). 8 amino acids form the CDR3, both terminal residues included. This chain's CDR3 is CSATTGTV.

This clone was recorded once. The chain carries TRBV9 and TRBJ2-2; no definite D call. V lost 0 bases and J lost 4, with 10 bases in between. Germline assignment: CDR1 SGDLS and CDR2 YYNGEE. CDR3 size: 15 residues. The CDR3 spells CASSVVGGPTGELFF. CDR3 nucleotides: TGTGCCAGCAGCGTAGTCGGCGGTCCCACCGGGGAGCTGTTTTTT.

The gene calls are TRBV5-1 and TRBJ1-4; D remains unclear. CDR1 SGHRS and CDR2 YFSETQ come from the germline V gene. CDR3 length: 16 amino acids. Trimming took off 0 bases at V and 5 bases at J, with 14 bases between the two ends. This chain's CDR3 is CASSLVPPTNNEKLFF. CDR3 bases: TGCGCCAGCAGCTTGGTTCCCCCTACTAACAATGAAAAACTGTTTTTT. Variable domain in full (rest from reference TRBV5-1 and TRBJ1-4): KAGVTQTPRYLIKTRGQQVTLSCSPISGHRSVSWYQQTPGQGLQFLFEYFSETQRNKGNFPGRFSGRQFSNSRSEMNVSTLELGDSALYLCASSLVPPTNNEKLFFGSGTQLSVL.

The J gene is TRBJ2-3, the V gene TRBV29-1; D uncertain. Germline assignment: CDR1 SQVTM and CDR2 ANQGSEA. The CDR3 has 12 amino acids. Trimming took 0 bases from V and 2 from J, leaving 3 bases between them. CDR3 in amino acids: CSVEELTDTQYF. In DNA, the CDR3 is TGCAGCGTTGAAGAACTCACAGATACGCAGTATTTT.

To note about this clone: The same CDR3 can be traced to other DNA sequences in this sample. V usage is TRBV5-1 and J usage is TRBJ1-5; TRBD1 aligns across 7 bases. Per germline, CDR1 SGHRS and CDR2 YFSETQ. The V segment lost 2 bases and the J segment 2 bases; nucleotides outside the gene matches: 1. This CDR3 has 14 amino acids. The CDR3 sequence: CASSLGTGNQPQHF. As DNA, the CDR3 is TGCGCCAGCAGCTTAGGGACAGGCAATCAGCCCCAGCATTTT.

J is TRBJ2-3 and V is TRBV19; 11 nucleotides line up with TRBD1. CDR1 and CDR2 (germline): LNHDA, SQIVND (reference sequence). J gave up 4 bases and V 4 bases, and 7 bases lay outside the gene matches. The length of the CDR3 is 16 residues. Here the CDR3 reads CASSSHRDRGADTQYF. The CDR3 region has the DNA TGTGCCAGTAGTAGCCACCGGGACAGGGGGGCAGATACGCAGTATTTT.

The chain is built from TRBV28 and TRBJ1-1, with 8 bases identical to TRBD1. Germline V CDR1 and CDR2: MDHEN, SYDVKM. The trim removed 7 bases at V and 4 bases at J, leaving 11 bases unmatched. The CDR3 loop spans 15 amino acids. DNA of the CDR3: TGTGCCAGCAAAGCTCAGGGGGCGCGAGGCACTGAAGCTTTCTTT. Translating it yields CASKAQGARGTEAFF.

This chain joins TRBV14 and TRBJ2-2; D is possibly TRBD2 (5 bases). This CDR3 is 13 amino acids long. Germline loops: CDR1 SGHDN, CDR2 FVKESK. V lost 0 bases and J 9 bases, leaving 8 bases between the germline ends. CDR3 loop: CASSQDSAWELFF. CDR3 in DNA: TGTGCCAGCAGCCAAGATAGCGCTTGGGAGCTGTTTTTT.

The chain has TRBV19 and TRBJ1-1; 7 bases match TRBD1. Germline V gene lookup returns CDR1 LNHDA and CDR2 SQIVND (reference sequence). The J segment lost 2 bases and the V segment lost 3 bases, leaving 6 bases of the junction unmatched. The CDR3 is 15 amino acids. The chain's CDR3 is CASSIHTGANTEAFF. CDR3 bases: TGTGCCAGTAGTATCCATACAGGGGCCAACACTGAAGCTTTCTTT. Full variable domain (rest looked up from reference TRBV19 and TRBJ1-1): DGGITQSPKYLFRKEGQNVTLSCEQNLNHDAMYWYRQDPGQGLRLIYYSQIVNDFQKGDIAEGYSVSREKKESFPLTVTSAQKNPTAFYLCASSIHTGANTEAFFGQGTRLTVV.

This clone was detected only once. This sequence joins TRBV28 and TRBJ1-1; 7 bases agree with TRBD1. Per the germline V gene, CDR1 is MDHEN and CDR2 is SYDVKM. This CDR3 is 15 amino acids long. V was pared by 6 bases and J by 3 bases, with 10 bases of the junction left unmatched. In DNA form, the CDR3 reads TGTGCCAGCAGGCCGCACAGGGGTGGACACACTGAAGCTTTCTTT. Protein product: CASRPHRGGHTEAFF.

The genes are TRBV25-1 and TRBJ1-4; possible D gene TRBD1, 6 bases. CDR1 MGHDK and CDR2 SYGVNS come from the germline V gene. The CDR3 is made up of 15 amino acids. The V end was cut by 6 bases, the J end by 4 bases, with 15 bases between. The CDR3 bases are TGTGCCAGCAGACCGGACAGTCTATTTAATGAAAAACTGTTTTTT. Protein: CASRPDSLFNEKLFF.